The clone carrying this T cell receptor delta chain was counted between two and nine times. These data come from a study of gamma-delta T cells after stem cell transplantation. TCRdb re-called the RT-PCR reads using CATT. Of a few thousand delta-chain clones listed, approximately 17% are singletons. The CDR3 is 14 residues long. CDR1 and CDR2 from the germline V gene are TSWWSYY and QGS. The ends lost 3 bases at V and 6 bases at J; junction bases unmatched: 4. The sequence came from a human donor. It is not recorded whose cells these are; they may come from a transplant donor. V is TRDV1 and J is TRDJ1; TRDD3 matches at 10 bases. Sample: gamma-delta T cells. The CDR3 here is CALGDHTGGYKLIF. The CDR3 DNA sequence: TGTGCTCTTGGGGACCATACTGGGGGATATAAACTCATCTTT.